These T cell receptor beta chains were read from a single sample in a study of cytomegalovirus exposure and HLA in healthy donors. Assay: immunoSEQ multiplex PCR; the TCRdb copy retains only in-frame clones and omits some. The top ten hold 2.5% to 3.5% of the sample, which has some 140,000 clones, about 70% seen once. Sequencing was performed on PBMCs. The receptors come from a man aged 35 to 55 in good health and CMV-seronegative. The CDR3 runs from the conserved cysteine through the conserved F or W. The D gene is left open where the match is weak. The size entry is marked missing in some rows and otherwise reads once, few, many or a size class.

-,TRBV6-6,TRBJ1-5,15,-,TGTGCCAGCAGTTACGGCAGGGATGGGAATCAGCCCCAGCATTTT,CASSYGRDGNQPQHF
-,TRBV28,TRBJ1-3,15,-,TGTGCCAGCAGTTTAAGTCAGGGCTCTGGAAACACCATATATTTT,CASSLSQGSGNTIYF
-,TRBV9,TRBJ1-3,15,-,TGTGCCAGCAGCGTAGCGTCAGGGTCTGGAAACACCATATATTTT,CASSVASGSGNTIYF
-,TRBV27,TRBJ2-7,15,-,TGTGCCAGCAGTCCCCCGATGACAGTCTCCTACGAGCAGTACTTC,CASSPPMTVSYEQYF
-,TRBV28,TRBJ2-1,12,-,TGTGCCAGCAGTTTATACAGGAATGAGCAGTTCTTC,CASSLYRNEQFF
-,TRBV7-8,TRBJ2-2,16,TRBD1,TGTGCCAGCAGCTTAGAGACAGGGTTGATGGCCGGGGAGCTGTTTTTT,CASSLETGLMAGELFF
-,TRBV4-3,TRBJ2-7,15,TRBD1,TGCGCCAGCAGCCAAGAAGAGACAGGGAGTTACGAGCAGTACTTC,CASSQEETGSYEQYF
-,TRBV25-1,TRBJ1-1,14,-,TGTGCCAGCAGGCATGAGGGGGGGGGCACTGAAGCTTTCTTT,CASRHEGGGTEAFF
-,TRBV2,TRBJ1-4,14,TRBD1,TGTGCCAGCAGGACCGGGACAGGTGCCGAAAAACTGTTTTTT,CASRTGTGAEKLFF
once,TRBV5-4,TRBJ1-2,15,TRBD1,TGTGCCAGCAGCTTTACCGGGACAGGGACGTATGGCTACACCTTC,CASSFTGTGTYGYTF
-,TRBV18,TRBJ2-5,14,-,TGTGCCAGCTCACCCCAGGGGGGACAAGAGACCCAGTACTTC,CASSPQGGQETQYF
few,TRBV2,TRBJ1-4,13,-,TGTGCCAGCAGTGACAGGGGTAATGAAAAACTGTTTTTT,CASSDRGNEKLFF
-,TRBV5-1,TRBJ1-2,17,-,TGCGCCAGCAGCTTGGCTTCCCAAATCGGGGGAAACTATGGCTACACCTTC,CASSLASQIGGNYGYTF
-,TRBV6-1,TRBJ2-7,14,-,TGTGCCAGCAGTCTATTAGGACAGAACCACCGGCAGTACTTC,CASSLLGQNHRQYF
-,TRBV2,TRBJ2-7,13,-,TGTGCCAGCAGGGGGACTGGATCCTACGAGCAGTACTTC,CASRGTGSYEQYF
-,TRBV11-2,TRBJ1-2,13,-,TGTGCCAGCAGCTTTGAGGGCCCCTATGGCTACACCTTC,CASSFEGPYGYTF
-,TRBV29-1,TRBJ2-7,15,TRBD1,TGCAGCGTCCAAACCGCGACAGGGGGCACCTACGAGCAGTACTTC,CSVQTATGGTYEQYF
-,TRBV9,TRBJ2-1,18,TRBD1,TGTGCCAGCAACAGAAGGACCGGGGACAGTTATTCGCACAATGAGCAGTTCTTC,CASNRRTGDSYSHNEQFF
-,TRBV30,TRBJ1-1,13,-,TGTGCCTGGAGGGAGGGCACGCACACTGAAGCTTTCTTT,CAWREGTHTEAFF
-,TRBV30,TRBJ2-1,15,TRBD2,TGTGCCTGGAGTGCAGCGGGAGGGCCGGTCAATGAGCAGTTCTTC,CAWSAAGGPVNEQFF
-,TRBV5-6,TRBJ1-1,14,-,TGTGCCAGCAGCTTGGGACTGCAAAAAACTGAAGCTTTCTTT,CASSLGLQKTEAFF
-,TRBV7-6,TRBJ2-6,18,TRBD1,TGTGCCAGCAGCGACAGGGAGAGTCGATACTCTGGGGCCAACGTCCTGACTTTC,CASSDRESRYSGANVLTF
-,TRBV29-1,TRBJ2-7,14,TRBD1,TGCAGCGTCGAACTCCGGGACAGGCCTTACGAGCAGTACTTC,CSVELRDRPYEQYF
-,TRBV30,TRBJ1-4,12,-,TGTGCCTGGAGCCGACTGGAGGGGAAACTGTTTTTT,CAWSRLEGKLFF
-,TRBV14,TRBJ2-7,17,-,TGTGCCAGCAGCCAAGTAAAGGCTACAGACCTCTCCTACGAGCAGTACTTC,CASSQVKATDLSYEQYF
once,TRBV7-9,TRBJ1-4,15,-,TGTGCCAGCAGCTTAGGAGCTGGTTTCGGGGAAAAACTGTTTTTT,CASSLGAGFGEKLFF
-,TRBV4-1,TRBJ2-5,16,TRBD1,TGCGCCAGCAGCCTATCCCCTCCGGGACAGCAAGAGACCCAGTACTTC,CASSLSPPGQQETQYF
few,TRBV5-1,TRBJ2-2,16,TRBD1,TGCGCCAGCAGCCTCGGACAGGAGACGAACACCGGGGAGCTGTTTTTT,CASSLGQETNTGELFF
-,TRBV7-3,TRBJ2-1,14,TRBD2,TGTGCCAGCAGCCCGGGACTAGCGAACAATGAGCAGTTCTTC,CASSPGLANNEQFF
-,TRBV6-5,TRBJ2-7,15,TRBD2,TGTGCCAGCAGTTACGGTGGGGGGGACTCCTACGAGCAGTACTTC,CASSYGGGDSYEQYF
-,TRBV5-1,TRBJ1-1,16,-,TGCGCCAGCAGCTTGGCGCCGGGGGATGGGTCCACTGAAGCTTTCTTT,CASSLAPGDGSTEAFF
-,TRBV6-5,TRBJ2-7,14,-,TGTGCCAGCAGTCGAGACAGGTTTGGGAACGAGCAGTACTTC,CASSRDRFGNEQYF
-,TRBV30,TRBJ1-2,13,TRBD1,TGTGCCTGGGCGCGACAGGGAAGGTATGGCTACACCTTC,CAWARQGRYGYTF
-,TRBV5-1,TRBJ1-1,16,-,TGCGCCAGCAGCTTGGTCCGGGACACCGGGAACACTGAAGCTTTCTTT,CASSLVRDTGNTEAFF
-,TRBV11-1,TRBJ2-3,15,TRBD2,TGTGCCAGCAGTCCGAGCGGGGGTTGGTCAGATACGCAGTATTTT,CASSPSGGWSDTQYF
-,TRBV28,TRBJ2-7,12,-,TGTGCCAGCAACGGGAATTCCTACGAGCAGTACTTC,CASNGNSYEQYF
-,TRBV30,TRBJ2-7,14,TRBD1,TGTGCCTGGGAGAACGGGACAGGAACCTACGAGCAGTACTTC,CAWENGTGTYEQYF
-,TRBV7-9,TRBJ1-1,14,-,TGTGCCAGCAGCCGCGGACAGCAGAACACTGAAGCTTTCTTT,CASSRGQQNTEAFF
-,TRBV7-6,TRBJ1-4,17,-,TGTGCCAGCAGCCCATTGATGCCGGGGTTTGGGAGGGAAAAACTGTTTTTT,CASSPLMPGFGREKLFF
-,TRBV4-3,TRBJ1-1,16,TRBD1,TGCGCCAGCAGCCAAGCTACAGGGGAAGCGAACACTGAAGCTTTCTTT,CASSQATGEANTEAFF